This T cell receptor beta chain derives from a study of blood T cell repertoires in COVID-19. Study at large: The United States, Italy and Spain were the sources of the acute and convalescent COVID-19 samples. PBMCs, B-cell-depleted T cells, or T cells were the source of the cDNA or gDNA that made up the material.

Source study methods: Amplification from reference gene primers served as the basis for estimated nucleated cell counts. Produced via immunoSEQ multiplex PCR; TCRdb's table is partial and in-frame only. V and J calls and clone size are those listed in that table; D and trimming were worked out from the DNA. The table records a few hundred thousand clones, 70% to 90% of them present only once. Two negative PCRs, clearance, or symptom resolution had been documented for recovered Cohort 3 donors. This clone is medium-sized (0.01 to 0.1%) in the sample. Trimming left V 5 bases short and J 1 base short, with 6 bases between. CDR3 size: 12 residues. CDR1 is SGHRS and CDR2 is YFSETQ in the germline V gene.

Sample: PBMCs or T cells enriched from blood (not recorded which). The chain combines TRBV5-1 with TRBJ1-1; D is unresolved. This clonotype was sampled from a woman aged 25-40 years who had recovered from COVID-19. The DNA for the CDR3 is TGCGCCAGCAGACTAGAGAACACTGAAGCTTTCTTT. Its translation is CASRLENTEAFF.